The T cell receptor (beta chain) described here comes from a study of blood T cell repertoires in COVID-19. Study summary: Researchers got acute and convalescent COVID-19 samples from the United States, Italy and Spain. T cells, B-cell-depleted T cells, or PBMCs provided the cDNA or gDNA that served as material.

As handled by the study authors: Scientists estimated how many nucleated cells there were by amplifying reference gene primers. Libraries were prepared by immunoSEQ multiplex PCR; TCRdb keeps only in-frame clonotypes and omits some of them. D and trimming come from the DNA, and the V and J calls and clone size come from that table. Of about 370,000 clones in the sample, about 90% were seen once. Seattle enrolled patients during active infection and tracked them longitudinally. The germline CDR1 and CDR2 sequences are SGHVS and FQNEAQ. Trimming at V came to 4 bases and at J to 2 bases, leaving 15 bases not matched to a gene. The CDR3 is made up of 18 amino acids.

The V call is TRBV7-8, the J call TRBJ2-3; 7 bases line up with TRBD1. The sequence was collected from a woman aged 30 to 39 with COVID-19, enrolled during active disease. The sequenced sample was peripheral blood. CDR3 loop: CASSYTRGPPFNTDTQYF. CDR3 sequence (DNA): TGTGCCAGCAGCTACACTAGGGGGCCCCCATTCAACACAGATACGCAGTATTTT. The full variable domain, its missing parts supplied by reference TRBV7-8 and TRBJ2-3, is GAGVSQSPRYKVAKRGQDVALRCDPISGHVSLFWYQQALGQGPEFLTYFQNEAQLDKSGLPSDRFFAERPEGSVSTLKIQRTQQEDSAVYLCASSYTRGPPFNTDTQYFGPGTRLTVL.